The clone carrying this T cell receptor beta chain has just a few counts. Its antigen is as yet unknown. The germline V and J ends were trimmed by 1 base and 6 bases, with 10 bases remaining between them. The length of the CDR3 is 14 residues. Germline V gene lookup returns CDR1 SNHLY and CDR2 FYNNEI. Library preparation for TCR beta used quantitative 5'-RACE with molecular barcodes. TCRdb re-called the 5' RACE reads through MiXCR, storing one row per CDR3 protein. The profile shows hundreds of thousands of distinct CDR3 sequences, 17% of them singletons. The sample belongs to a study of CD8 T cells in ankylosing spondylitis. Study results and caveats: Apparently characteristic of ankylosing spondylitis blood was a TCR beta motif (about 8 highly homologous variants).

This receptor was obtained from a male donor with ankylosing spondylitis. The V call is TRBV2, the J call TRBJ2-1; no firm D call. The sample comprised blood, either unsorted or a sorted T cell fraction (not recorded which). The CDR3 loop is CASSEGWIANEQFF. The CDR3 bases are TGTGCCAGCAGTGAAGGGTGGATCGCCAATGAGCAGTTCTTC.